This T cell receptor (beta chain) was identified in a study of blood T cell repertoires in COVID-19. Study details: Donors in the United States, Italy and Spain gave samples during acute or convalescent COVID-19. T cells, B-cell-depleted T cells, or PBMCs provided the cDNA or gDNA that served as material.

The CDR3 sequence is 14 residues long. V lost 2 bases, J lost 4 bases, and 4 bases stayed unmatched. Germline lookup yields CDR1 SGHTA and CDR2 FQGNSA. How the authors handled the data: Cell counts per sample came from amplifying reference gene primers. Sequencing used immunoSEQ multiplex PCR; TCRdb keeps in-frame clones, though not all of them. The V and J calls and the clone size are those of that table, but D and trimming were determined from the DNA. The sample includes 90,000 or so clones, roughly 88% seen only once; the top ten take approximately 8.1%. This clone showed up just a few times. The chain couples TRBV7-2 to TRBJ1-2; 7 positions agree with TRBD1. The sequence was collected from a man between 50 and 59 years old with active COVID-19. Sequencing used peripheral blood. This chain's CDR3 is CASSLSGTAYGYTF. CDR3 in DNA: TGTGCCAGCAGCTTATCCGGGACAGCCTATGGCTACACCTTC.